What follows are 23 T cell receptor beta chains derived from one specimen sequenced in a study of PD-L1 blockade in urothelial cancer. This table comes from immunoSEQ multiplex PCR, and its TCRdb copy is limited to in-frame clones, with some not included. Of around 45,000 clones listed, more than 75% are singletons. Sequences were derived from PBMCs, sampled around atezolizumab (anti-PD-L1) treatment. All receptors derive from a woman aged 55-70 years with urothelial cancer.

This clone was found a few times. CDR3 loop: CASSSSGGFNNEQFF. CDR3 DNA sequence: TGTGCCAGCAGCAGTAGCGGGGGGTTCAACAATGAGCAGTTCTTC. This chain links TRBV11-1 with TRBJ2-1; 10 positions match TRBD2. CDR1 and CDR2 from the germline V gene are SGHAT and FQDESV (reference sequence). The junction had 6 bases not matched to a gene; V was cut back by 5 bases and J by 5 bases. CDR3 length: 15 residues.

This chain connects TRBV7-2 to TRBJ2-1; 8 bases are a match to TRBD2. The CDR3 runs to 16 residues. Germline CDR1 and CDR2: SGHTA and FQGNSA. The V gene end was trimmed by 5 bases and the J gene end by 6 bases; junction bases not matched to a gene: 12. DNA for the CDR3: TGTGCCAGCAGCCCCCGGGGGGGGGTGGGCTTCAATGAGCAGTTCTTC. This sequence encodes CASSPRGGVGFNEQFF.

This sequence joins TRBV7-2 and TRBJ1-2; 8 nucleotides align to TRBD1. Germline CDR1 SGHTA, CDR2 FQGNSA. The CDR3 loop spans 15 amino acids. With V trimmed by 5 bases and J by 7 bases, 12 bases remained unmatched. In DNA, the CDR3 is TGTGCCAGCAGCGCCCGGACAGGGCTCTCGGGTGGCTACACCTTC. Residues: CASSARTGLSGGYTF.

This clone appeared a single time. In DNA, the CDR3 is TGTGCCAGCAGCTTGGGCGGGGGGCAGACCCAGTACTTC. This sequence encodes CASSLGGGQTQYF. V is TRBV7-9 and J is TRBJ2-5; 8 bases align to TRBD2. The germline V gene has CDR1 SEHNR and CDR2 FQNEAQ (reference sequence). The CDR3 consists of 13 residues. Unmatched junction bases numbered 3, after V lost 3 bases and J lost 6 bases.

The chain joins TRBV18 to TRBJ2-5; 13 positions agree with TRBD2. Germline V CDR1 and CDR2: KGHSH, LQKENI. The CDR3 length is 18 residues. The J segment lost 2 bases and the V segment lost 2 bases, leaving 8 bases of the junction unmatched. The CDR3 DNA reads TGTGCCAGCTCACCAACTCTGACTAGCGGGGGGTTTCAAGAGACCCAGTACTTC. This encodes CASSPTLTSGGFQETQYF.

CDR3 residues: CASSVVSGGETQYF. DNA of the CDR3: TGTGCCAGCAGCGTAGTGAGCGGGGGAGAGACCCAGTACTTC. The V call is TRBV9, the J call TRBJ2-5; 8 positions match TRBD2. V was pared by 0 bases and J by 4 bases, with 2 bases of the junction left unmatched. CDR1 SGDLS and CDR2 YYNGEE come from the germline V gene. The CDR3 covers 14 residues.

The table lists this clone with a few counts. The genes are TRBV7-8 and TRBJ1-1; possibly TRBD1 for D (5 bases). The CDR3 covers 14 residues. Germline V gene lookup returns CDR1 SGHVS and CDR2 FQNEAQ. Trimming shortened V by 2 bases and J by 7 bases, and 14 bases separated the two germline ends. The CDR3 reads CASSLRTPRNEAFF. CDR3 nucleotides: TGTGCCAGCAGCTTAAGGACACCCCGGAATGAAGCTTTCTTT.

The rearrangement joins TRBV5-8 to TRBJ2-2; weak D call: TRBD2 (6 bases). CDR1 and CDR2 (germline): SGHTS, YDEGEE. This CDR3 has 16 amino acids. Trimming took off 0 bases at V and 6 bases at J, with 15 bases between the two ends. CDR3 coding DNA: TGTGCCAGCAGCTTGGTCAAAGGAGGGAAGTCCGGGGAGCTGTTTTTT. It codes for CASSLVKGGKSGELFF.

The V and J genes are TRBV2 and TRBJ1-4; TRBD1 might be the D (6 bases). CDR3 length: 14 amino acids. V lost 2 bases to trimming and J lost 6 bases, with 10 bases between them. Germline V gene data show CDR1 as SNHLY and CDR2 as FYNNEI. Written as DNA, the CDR3 is TGTGCCAGCAGTGAACTACAGGGTGATGAAAAACTGTTTTTT. Translation: CASSELQGDEKLFF.

CDR3 DNA sequence: TGCGCCAGCAGCAGACTAGCGGGGGGGAAAGAGACCCAGTACTTC. Its translation: CASSRLAGGKETQYF. V is TRBV5-1 and J is TRBJ2-5; 14 nucleotides agree with TRBD2. Per the germline V gene, CDR1 is SGHRS and CDR2 is YFSETQ. The ends lost 4 bases at V and 3 bases at J; junction bases unmatched: 2. The CDR3 is made up of 15 amino acids.

V usage is TRBV28 and J usage is TRBJ2-7; TRBD1 might be the D (6 bases). The V gene lost 5 bases and the J gene lost 7 bases, with 21 bases spanning the gap. Germline loops: CDR1 MDHEN, CDR2 SYDVKM. The CDR3 sequence is 15 residues long. CDR3 coding DNA: TGTGCCAGCAGTCCTCAGGGGTGGCGGGTGTGGGAGCAGTACTTC. Translation: CASSPQGWRVWEQYF. The full variable domain, rest sourced from reference TRBV28 and TRBJ2-7, is DVKVTQSSRYLVKRTGEKVFLECVQDMDHENMFWYRQDPGLGLRLIYFSYDVKMKEKGDIPEGYSVSREKKERFSLILESASTNQTSMYLCASSPQGWRVWEQYFGPGTRLTVT.

The chain employs TRBV19 and TRBJ2-7, with 7 bases lining up with TRBD1. V was clipped by 5 bases and J by 3 bases; unmatched bases: 10. Germline CDR1 is LNHDA and CDR2 is SQIVND (reference sequence). The CDR3 totals 15 residues. The CDR3: CASSSTGDQDYEQYF. CDR3 bases: TGTGCCAGTAGTTCAACAGGGGACCAGGACTACGAGCAGTACTTC. Filled out from reference TRBV19 and TRBJ2-7, the complete variable domain reads DGGITQSPKYLFRKEGQNVTLSCEQNLNHDAMYWYRQDPGQGLRLIYYSQIVNDFQKGDIAEGYSVSREKKESFPLTVTSAQKNPTAFYLCASSSTGDQDYEQYFGPGTRLTVT.

The chain uses TRBV5-8 and TRBJ2-1, with unresolved D. The germline V and J ends were trimmed by 0 bases and 0 bases, with 7 bases remaining between them. CDR3 length: 15 amino acids. Per germline, CDR1 SGHTS and CDR2 YDEGEE. CDR3: CASSLAGASYNEQFF. Written as DNA, the CDR3 is TGTGCCAGCAGCTTGGCGGGTGCCTCCTACAATGAGCAGTTCTTC.

The chain carries TRBV27 and TRBJ1-2; D remains unclear. Germline V gene sequence: CDR1 MNHEY, CDR2 SMNVEV (reference sequence). The germline V and J ends were trimmed by 3 bases and 4 bases, with 9 bases remaining between them. The CDR3 consists of 13 residues. The CDR3 region has the DNA TGTGCCAGCAGTTTTCCCGCGGGCTATGGCTACACCTTC. This gives the protein CASSFPAGYGYTF.

The chain is built from TRBV2 and TRBJ1-4; 7 nucleotides match TRBD1. The V and J ends lost 0 bases and 8 bases, in that order; junction bases with no gene match: 3. From germline, CDR1 is SNHLY and CDR2 FYNNEI. The CDR3 has 14 residues. The CDR3 DNA is TGTGCCAGCAGTGAAGCAAGGGGGCAAGAAAAACTGTTTTTT. The encoded protein is CASSEARGQEKLFF.

V usage is TRBV28 and J usage is TRBJ2-7, with 11 bases that match TRBD1. The CDR3 has 14 residues. Germline V CDR1 and CDR2: MDHEN, SYDVKM. Germline trimming cut 6 bases from V and 4 bases from J; bases unmatched to any gene: 5. CDR3 sequence (DNA): TGTGCCAGCAGCCTGGACAGGGGGCAATACGAGCAGTACTTC. Translation gives CASSLDRGQYEQYF. Supplemented by reference TRBV28 and TRBJ2-7, the full variable domain reads DVKVTQSSRYLVKRTGEKVFLECVQDMDHENMFWYRQDPGLGLRLIYFSYDVKMKEKGDIPEGYSVSREKKERFSLILESASTNQTSMYLCASSLDRGQYEQYFGPGTRLTVT.

The J gene is TRBJ1-3, the V gene TRBV5-4, with 8 bases matching TRBD1. This CDR3 has 19 amino acids. Trimming took 4 bases from V and 0 from J; bases not matched to a gene: 15. The germline gives CDR1 SGHNT, CDR2 YYREEE (reference sequence). The CDR3 region is CASSPTLTGEGNSGNTIYF. The CDR3 DNA reads as TGTGCCAGCAGCCCAACCCTGACAGGGGAAGGGAACTCTGGAAACACCATATATTTT.

This clone was detected only once. V gene TRBV11-2 combines with J gene TRBJ2-7; 7 nucleotides align to TRBD1. V shed 8 bases, J shed 4 bases, and the junction held 11 bases outside the gene matches. Per the germline V gene, CDR1 is SGHAT and CDR2 is FQNNGV. The CDR3 runs 14 residues. The CDR3 protein is CASAPGTAMYEQYF. DNA of the CDR3: TGTGCCAGCGCCCCGGGGACAGCGATGTACGAGCAGTACTTC. The full variable domain, its missing parts supplied by reference TRBV11-2 and TRBJ2-7, is EAGVAQSPRYKIIEKRQSVAFWCNPISGHATLYWYQQILGQGPKLLIQFQNNGVVDDSQLPKDRFSAERLKGVDSTLKIQPAKLEDSAVYLCASAPGTAMYEQYFGPGTRLTVT.

V gene TRBV6-5 combines with J gene TRBJ2-7; unclear D gene. Germline V lookup: CDR1 MNHEY, CDR2 SVGAGI. The CDR3 is 13 amino acids. V was cut by 0 bases and J by 1 base, with 4 bases left in between. The CDR3 region is CASSYSQSYEQYF. The CDR3 DNA follows: TGTGCCAGCAGTTACTCCCAGTCCTACGAGCAGTACTTC.

The J gene is TRBJ1-1, the V gene TRBV19; 8 bases align to TRBD1. The V gene's germline CDR1 is LNHDA and CDR2 SQIVND (reference sequence). The V gene end was trimmed by 9 bases and the J gene end by 7 bases; junction bases not matched to a gene: 7. CDR3 length: 12 residues. In nucleotides, the CDR3 is TGTGCCAGCTCAGGGGGCGAGGGTGAAGCTTTCTTT. Translated: CASSGGEGEAFF.

The gene calls are TRBV21-1 and TRBJ2-7; TRBD2 was called by the table and not checked on the DNA. TRBV21-1 is noted as a pseudogene. The CDR3 loop spans 15 amino acids. CDR3 sequence: CASSQAERATREQYF. DNA of the CDR3: TGTGCCAGCAGCCAAGCCGAACGCGCCACGCGGGAGCAGTACTTC.

This rearrangement joins TRBV29-1 to TRBJ1-1, with 10 bases aligning to TRBD1. Trimming cost V 7 bases and J 7 bases; bases outside gene matches: 12. The CDR3 covers 14 residues. Germline-derived CDR1 and CDR2 are SQVTM and ANQGSEA. For the CDR3, the DNA is TGCAGCGATGACCGACAGGGGGCGACCGTTGAAGCTTTCTTT. Translated: CSDDRQGATVEAFF.

This chain links TRBV5-1 with TRBJ2-5, with 9 bases that match TRBD1. Germline loops: CDR1 SGHRS, CDR2 YFSETQ. This CDR3 is built from 16 residues. Losses at the gene ends were 4 bases for V and 1 base for J; bases not matched to a gene: 8. The CDR3 DNA reads as TGCGCCAGCAGCCCCGGGACAGGGAATATCCAAGAGACCCAGTACTTC. Protein sequence: CASSPGTGNIQETQYF. Supplemented by reference TRBV5-1 and TRBJ2-5, the full variable domain reads KAGVTQTPRYLIKTRGQQVTLSCSPISGHRSVSWYQQTPGQGLQFLFEYFSETQRNKGNFPGRFSGRQFSNSRSEMNVSTLELGDSALYLCASSPGTGNIQETQYFGPGTRLLVL.